These 9 T cell receptor beta chains originate from one sample sequenced in a study of vaccination and CD4 T cells after COVID-19. Their antigen targets remain unknown. Cultured CD4+ T cell DNA underwent sequencing with the Oncomine TCR Beta short-read assay. One entry per CDR3 protein, called by TCRdb with MiXCR from the PCR reads. The sample has 6,000 to 8,500 distinct CDR3 sequences; around 73% are singletons. Treatment: roughly 11-day PBMC culture with coronavirus spike peptide pools or control peptides (ViraFEST assay). The sequencing sample was made of CD4+ T cells from blood, cultured in vitro. Every receptor here comes from a human donor who had recovered from COVID-19.

V is TRBV6-1 and J is TRBJ1-2; no reliable D call. Trimming stripped 6 bases from V and 1 base from J, with 3 bases between. The germline gives CDR1 MNHNS, CDR2 SASEGT. The CDR3 extends over 11 amino acids. Written as DNA, the CDR3 is TGTGCCAGCAGGATTAACTATGGCTACACCTTC. As protein: CASRINYGYTF.

By share, this clonotype ranks as medium-sized. This chain joins TRBV25-1 and TRBJ2-7; possible D gene TRBD1, 5 bases. CDR3 length: 14 residues. Germline assignment: CDR1 MGHDK and CDR2 SYGVNS. V lost 1 base and J 1 base, leaving 8 bases between the germline ends. CDR3 DNA: TGTGCCAGCAGTGAATGGGGCAGTTCCTACGAGCAGTACTTC. It yields the protein CASSEWGSSYEQYF.

The V and J genes are TRBV20-1 and TRBJ1-6, with D uncertain. CDR1 is DFQATT, CDR2 SNEGSKA, per germline (reference sequence). V was shortened by 6 bases and J by 10 bases, with 22 bases between the two germline ends. The CDR3 contains 15 residues. CDR3 sequence reads: CSAREGSTSGSPLHF. CDR3 DNA: TGCAGTGCCCGGGAGGGATCTACGTCTGGCTCACCCCTCCACTTT.

The chain combines TRBV27 with TRBJ2-7; no clear D gene. The CDR3 is made up of 13 amino acids. The germline V gene encodes CDR1 MNHEY and CDR2 SMNVEV (reference sequence). Trimming removed 5 bases from V and 0 bases from J, with 8 bases in between. CDR3 amino acids: CASSRQPSYEQYF. CDR3 coding DNA: TGTGCCAGCAGTCGACAACCCTCCTACGAGCAGTACTTC.

The chain carries TRBV7-9 and TRBJ1-2, with D maybe TRBD1 (6 bases). Trimming removed 1 base from V and 4 bases from J, with 13 bases in between. Germline CDR1 SEHNR, CDR2 FQNEAQ (reference sequence). There are 15 residues in the CDR3. The CDR3: CASSLERGRFYGYTF. Here the CDR3 DNA reads TGTGCCAGCAGCTTAGAACGGGGGCGGTTCTATGGCTACACCTTC.

By proportion, this clonotype is medium-sized. The chain employs TRBV6-1 and TRBJ2-1, with D tentatively TRBD1 (6 bases). The CDR3 totals 13 residues. Between the trimmed V and J ends, which lost 8 bases and 4 bases, there was a span of 12 bases. Germline lookup yields CDR1 MNHNS and CDR2 SASEGT. CDR3 sequence: CASPGQRYNEQFF. The CDR3 bases are TGTGCCAGCCCGGGACAACGGTACAATGAGCAGTTCTTC.

The table lists this clonotype with a few counts. The genes are TRBV24-1 and TRBJ1-1, with a weak D call TRBD1 (6 bases). Between the trimmed V and J ends, which lost 8 bases and 1 base, there was a span of 10 bases. The germline V gene encodes CDR1 KGHDR and CDR2 SFDVKD. This CDR3 is built from 13 residues. CDR3 DNA: TGTGCCACCATGGGCAGGGGGAACACTGAAGCTTTCTTT. Its translation: CATMGRGNTEAFF.

V usage is TRBV7-2 and J usage is TRBJ1-6, with D unresolved. CDR1 is SGHTA and CDR2 is FQGNSA in the germline V gene. The CDR3 spans 16 residues. Between the trimmed V and J ends, which lost 4 bases and 9 bases, there was a span of 19 bases. The CDR3, as DNA: TGTGCCAGCAGCTCAGTAGGTAGCCGAAACGCTTCACCCCTCCACTTT. Protein: CASSSVGSRNASPLHF. Together with reference TRBV7-2 and TRBJ1-6, the CDR3 gives the full variable domain: GAGVSQSPSNKVTEKGKDVELRCDPISGHTALYWYRQSLGQGLEFLIYFQGNSAPDKSGLPSDRFSAERTGGSVSTLTIQRTQQEDSAVYLCASSSVGSRNASPLHFGNGTRLTVT.

Details on this clonotype: Germline and junction disagree at one end, which may indicate a read error. The V call is TRBV19, the J call TRBJ1-5; D is ambiguous. This CDR3 has 12 amino acids. The germline V gene encodes CDR1 LNHDA and CDR2 SQIVND (reference sequence). CDR3 DNA sequence: TGCGCCACCAAGGATGGGTATCAGCCCCAGCATTTT. It encodes CATKDGYQPQHF.